This record concerns one T cell receptor beta chain sequence. These data are taken from a study of blood T cell repertoires in COVID-19. Turning to the study itself: Both acute and convalescent COVID-19 samples were obtained from the United States, Italy and Spain. T cells, B-cell-depleted T cells, or PBMCs supplied cDNA or gDNA.

Method: immunoSEQ multiplex PCR; TCRdb's copy keeps in-frame clones and lacks some. The data hold some 130,000 clones, with 88% observed a single time. V lost 1 base and J 0 bases, leaving 7 bases between the germline ends. Germline V CDR1 and CDR2: SGHTA, FQGNSA. CDR3 length: 15 residues. Input material: peripheral blood. This chain uses TRBV7-2 with TRBJ1-3, with D possibly being TRBD1 (5 bases). The receptor was isolated from a man between 45 and 60 years old with acute or convalescent COVID-19. For the CDR3, the DNA is TGTGCCAGCAGCTTAGATAGGGGCTCTGGAAACACCATATATTTT. It encodes CASSLDRGSGNTIYF. Drawing the rest from reference TRBV7-2 and TRBJ1-3, the complete variable domain is GAGVSQSPSNKVTEKGKDVELRCDPISGHTALYWYRQSLGQGLEFLIYFQGNSAPDKSGLPSDRFSAERTGGSVSTLTIQRTQQEDSAVYLCASSLDRGSGNTIYFGEGSWLTVV.